Shown below are 29 T cell receptor beta chains from a single sample sequenced in a study of metastatic and nonmetastatic thyroid tumors. Patients were all untreated before their thyroid surgery. MiXCR was used by TCRdb to re-call the PCR reads. Here the sample spans about 35,000 clones, approximately 20% being singletons. Sequenced: blood. These receptors were obtained from a female donor with papillary thyroid cancer or a benign thyroid nodule (not recorded which). Some clones in this sample may be carry-over from other donors' samples.

This clone was observed many times. V is TRBV12-3 or TRBV12-4 and J is TRBJ1-2; D call uncertain. Trimming took 3 bases from V and 2 from J, leaving 7 bases between them. CDR3 length: 13 residues. The CDR3 DNA reads as TGTGCCAGCAGTTTGTTTAGGAACTATGGCTACACCTTC. Encoded protein: CASSLFRNYGYTF.

This clone was observed a handful of times. Compared with germline, one end of the junction differs, possibly owing to a read error. The V gene is TRBV28, the J gene TRBJ2-3, with 10 bases that match TRBD2. In germline, CDR1 is MDHEN, CDR2 SYDVKM. The CDR3 extends over 16 amino acids. In nucleotides, the CDR3 is TGTGCCAGCAGCGCCCACTGGACTAGCGGCACATATACGCAGTATTTT. Its protein is CASSAHWTSGTYTQYF.

In this sample, this clone turned up many times. CDR3 DNA sequence: TGTGCCAGCAGCTCTGCCGGGACTAGCGCCCACAATGAGCAGTTCTTC. It codes for CASSSAGTSAHNEQFF. The chain employs TRBV7-2 and TRBJ2-1, with 10 bases identical to TRBD2. CDR3 size: 16 residues. Looked up from germline, CDR1 is SGHTA and CDR2 is FQGNSA. Unmatched junction bases numbered 8, after V lost 4 bases and J lost 5 bases.

This chain joins TRBV14 and TRBJ1-2, with no clear D. Trimming stripped 2 bases from V and 4 bases from J, with 17 bases between. The CDR3 length is 16 residues. Germline V lookup: CDR1 SGHDN, CDR2 FVKESK. In nucleotides, the CDR3 is TGTGCCAGCAGCCAAACTCTCGGACGGACTTTCTATGGCTACACCTTC. Translated, it gives CASSQTLGRTFYGYTF.

This clone was seen at least ten times. A much larger clone is a single base away; this may be a read error. The rearrangement joins TRBV27 to TRBJ2-1, with 9 positions matching TRBD1. Germline V gene lookup returns CDR1 MNHEY and CDR2 SMNVEV (reference sequence). The CDR3 extends over 20 amino acids. Losses at the gene ends were 3 bases for V and 6 bases for J; bases not matched to a gene: 21. This chain's CDR3 is CASSLGLRGSRTGDINEQFF. CDR3 bases: TGTGCCAGCAGTTTGGGCCTCCGGGGTTCCCGGACAGGGGACATCAATGAGCAGTTCTTC.

As concerns this clone: A much larger clone is a single base away; this may be a read error. Different DNA sequences within this sample yield the same CDR3. This chain uses TRBV29-1 with TRBJ1-1, with D hard to call. CDR3 length: 12 residues. Germline V gene data show CDR1 as SQVTM and CDR2 as ANQGSEA. V gave up 4 bases and J gave up 8 bases, with 14 bases separating them. For the CDR3, the DNA is TGCAGCGTTGGTGACCGCACTACGGAAGCTTTCTTT. This codes for CSVGDRTTEAFF.

At least ten counts were recorded for this clone. An end of the junction does not agree with germline; a read error may underlie this. CDR3 in DNA: TGTGCCAGCAGCCAAGATTTGGCCGGACTGAATACTGAAGCTTTCTTT. Protein sequence: CASSQDLAGLNTEAFF. V and J are TRBV4-2 and TRBJ1-1; D call uncertain. This CDR3 contains 16 residues. Germline assignment: CDR1 LGHNA and CDR2 YNFKEQ.

At least ten counts were recorded for this clone. J is TRBJ2-3 and V is TRBV3-1; D is undetermined. CDR1 is LGHDT and CDR2 is YNNKEL in the germline V gene (reference sequence). Trimming took 3 bases from V and 4 from J, leaving 11 bases between them. The CDR3 is made up of 14 amino acids. CDR3 amino acids: CASSQRNRADTQYF. CDR3 bases: TGTGCCAGCAGCCAGCGGAATAGGGCAGATACGCAGTATTTT.

There are many counts of this clone. This sequence joins TRBV4-2 and TRBJ1-2; the D gene is possibly TRBD1 (5 bases). Germline V gene lookup returns CDR1 LGHNA and CDR2 YNFKEQ. This CDR3 has 15 amino acids. V lost 2 bases to trimming and J lost 0 bases, with 10 bases between them. For the CDR3, the DNA is TGTGCCAGCAGCCAATCCGGGACTACTAACTATGGCTACACCTTC. Protein product: CASSQSGTTNYGYTF.

This sequence joins TRBV5-1 and TRBJ1-1, with D perhaps matching TRBD1 (6 bases). The germline V gene encodes CDR1 SGHRS and CDR2 YFSETQ. Trimming pared 4 bases from V and 2 bases from J, leaving 15 bases between. The CDR3 loop spans 15 amino acids. CDR3 sequence (DNA): TGCGCCAGCAGCCGGACCTCAGGGGCTAACACTGAAGCTTTCTTT. This codes for CASSRTSGANTEAFF.

This clone appeared many times. This may be a read error: a much more frequent sequence differs by one nucleotide. Distinct nucleotide sequences in the sample also encode this CDR3. This chain uses TRBV10-3 with TRBJ2-7; 7 bases are shared with TRBD2. The CDR3 has 14 amino acids. Germline V gene data show CDR1 as ENHRY and CDR2 as SYGVKD. The CDR3 sequence is CAISESLAGYEQYF. The DNA for the CDR3 is TGCGCCATCAGTGAGTCCTTAGCGGGCTACGAGCAGTACTTC.

This clone was detected many times. J is TRBJ2-2 and V is TRBV12-3 or TRBV12-4; no firm D call. V was cut by 6 bases and J by 3 bases, with 5 bases left in between. CDR3 length: 12 amino acids. The CDR3 bases are TGTGCCAGCAGGGGTTACACCGGGGAGCTGTTTTTT. This encodes CASRGYTGELFF.

Remarks on this clone: A junction boundary mismatches the germline segment, possibly from a read error. V gene TRBV19 combines with J gene TRBJ2-2; tentatively, D is TRBD2 (6 bases). CDR3 size: 13 residues. Germline CDR1 reads LNHDA; CDR2 reads SQIVND (reference sequence). CDR3 bases: TGTGCCAGTAGTGTGACTAGTTCCGGGGAGCTGTCTTTT. This codes for CASSVTSSGELSF.

On this clone itself: The same CDR3 is also encoded by other DNA sequences in this sample. The V and J genes are TRBV20-1 and TRBJ1-1, with D unclear. Germline CDR1 is DFQATT and CDR2 is SNEGSKA (reference sequence). Trimming left V 6 bases short and J 2 bases short, with 13 bases between. The CDR3 loop spans 13 amino acids. This CDR3 is CSATYSLNTEAFF. DNA for the CDR3: TGCAGTGCGACCTACAGCCTAAACACTGAAGCTTTCTTT.

This clone was observed at least ten times. This sequence joins TRBV7-3 and TRBJ2-3, with 8 bases lining up with TRBD1. The CDR3 is 14 residues long. V was pared by 5 bases and J by 5 bases, with 6 bases of the junction left unmatched. The germline V gene has CDR1 SGHTA and CDR2 FQGTGA. The CDR3 DNA reads TGTGCCAGCAGCCAGGGACAGGTGGGAGATACGCAGTATTTT. Amino acid sequence: CASSQGQVGDTQYF.

This clone was recorded at least ten times. The chain joins TRBV4-2 to TRBJ2-7; 11 bases align to TRBD2. The CDR3 consists of 16 residues. Germline assignment: CDR1 LGHNA and CDR2 YNFKEQ. V was clipped by 2 bases and J by 5 bases; unmatched bases: 8. CDR3 loop: CASSQTLAGGGHEQYF. In nucleotides, the CDR3 is TGTGCCAGCAGCCAAACTCTAGCGGGAGGTGGCCACGAGCAGTACTTC.

This clone was picked up many times. This sample includes further DNA sequences coding for the same CDR3. The chain recombines TRBV11-2 with TRBJ2-7, with 9 bases identical to TRBD1. The CDR3 has 13 amino acids. Germline values: CDR1 SGHAT, CDR2 FQNNGV. Unmatched junction bases numbered 2, after V lost 5 bases and J lost 3 bases. The CDR3 is CASSLTGGYEQYF. The CDR3 region has the DNA TGTGCCAGCAGCCTGACAGGGGGCTACGAGCAGTACTTC.

This clone has at least ten counts. The J gene is TRBJ2-6, the V gene TRBV12-3 or TRBV12-4; D is possibly TRBD2 (6 bases). The CDR3 has 15 residues. The V end lost 6 bases, the J end lost 1 base, and 10 bases lay between the germline ends. The CDR3 DNA reads as TGTGCCAGCAGCACTCGGGGGTCTGGGGCCAACGTCCTGACTTTC. Its translation: CASSTRGSGANVLTF.

This clone has at least ten counts. The CDR3 sequence is CASSPREADTQYF. The CDR3 DNA sequence: TGTGCCAGCTCACCCAGGGAGGCAGATACGCAGTATTTT. V usage is TRBV18 and J usage is TRBJ2-3, with a possible D match to TRBD2 (6 bases). The germline V and J ends were trimmed by 3 bases and 4 bases, with 8 bases remaining between them. This CDR3 spans 13 amino acids. Germline CDR1 and CDR2: KGHSH and LQKENI.

This clone was observed at least ten times. The CDR3 DNA reads TGTGCCAGCAGCCAAGGTCCGGGAGGAACCTACGAGCAGTACTTC. This encodes CASSQGPGGTYEQYF. The gene calls are TRBV14 and TRBJ2-7; TRBD2 matches at 7 bases. V dropped 1 base and J dropped 2; count of bases not matched to a gene: 5. The CDR3 is made up of 15 amino acids. The germline CDR1 and CDR2 sequences are SGHDN and FVKESK.

With respect to this clone: The same CDR3 is also encoded by other DNA sequences in this sample. V usage is TRBV30 and J usage is TRBJ2-7, with TRBD2 identical over 7 bases. This CDR3 contains 14 residues. With 0 bases clipped from V and 2 bases from J, the junction kept 4 bases outside the gene matches. Germline V CDR1 and CDR2: GTSNPN, SVGIG (reference sequence). CDR3 sequence: CAWSVSGTAYEQYF. The CDR3 DNA is TGTGCCTGGAGTGTAAGCGGGACTGCCTACGAGCAGTACTTC.

Points on this clone: A junction end diverges from the germline sequence, so it may reflect a read error. The chain has TRBV12-3 or TRBV12-4 and TRBJ2-2, with TRBD2 identical over 8 bases. The CDR3 consists of 15 residues. The CDR3: CASTLSGIEDGELSF. The CDR3 nucleotides read TGTGCCAGCACTCTTAGCGGGATAGAGGACGGGGAGCTGTCTTTT.

The rearrangement uses TRBV27 and TRBJ2-7, with 11 bases identical to TRBD1. Germline trimming cut 8 bases from V and 1 base from J; bases unmatched to any gene: 7. The CDR3 length is 15 residues. Germline-derived CDR1 and CDR2 are MNHEY and SMNVEV (reference sequence). The CDR3 DNA is TGTGCCAGCCGAACCGGGACAGGGGGTTCCTACGAGCAGTACTTC. Amino acid sequence: CASRTGTGGSYEQYF.

This clone has a count of ten or more. The chain combines TRBV4-1 with TRBJ2-3, with a weak D call TRBD2 (5 bases). This CDR3 is 16 amino acids long. CDR1 is MGHRA, CDR2 YSYEKL, per germline. Between the trimmed V and J ends, which lost 5 bases and 3 bases, there was a span of 18 bases. CDR3 loop: CASSGRTRDYTDTQYF. The CDR3 DNA follows: TGCGCCAGCAGCGGCCGAACTAGAGATTATACAGATACGCAGTATTTT.

This clone was seen repeatedly, ten times or more. The V gene is TRBV30, the J gene TRBJ2-1; D gene unclear. The germline CDR1 and CDR2 sequences are GTSNPN and SVGIG (reference sequence). The germline V and J ends were trimmed by 4 bases and 6 bases, with 13 bases remaining between them. The length of the CDR3 is 13 residues. The CDR3 DNA reads as TGTGCCTGGACATTCGGTAGAGGCAATGAGCAGTTCTTC. This encodes CAWTFGRGNEQFF.

As to this clone: This sample also contains other DNA sequences that code for the same CDR3. The chain couples TRBV20-1 to TRBJ1-1; D might be TRBD1 (6 bases). V was pared by 0 bases and J by 2 bases, with 16 bases between. The CDR3 loop spans 16 amino acids. Per the germline V gene, CDR1 is DFQATT and CDR2 is SNEGSKA (reference sequence). CDR3 bases: TGCAGTGCTAGAGAGGGGGGAAGAGGGGGAAACACTGAAGCTTTCTTT. This gives the protein CSAREGGRGGNTEAFF.

Concerning this clone: Relative to the germline gene, one junction end is altered; a read error may explain this. This chain connects TRBV4-1 to TRBJ2-5; unclear D gene. This CDR3 has 13 amino acids. CDR1 and CDR2 (germline): MGHRA, YSYEKL. DNA of the CDR3: TGCGCCATCAGCCACGCCGCGGAAGAGACCCAGTGCTTC. Amino acid sequence: CAISHAAEETQCF.

This clone showed up many times. The V gene is TRBV9, the J gene TRBJ2-1; TRBD2 matches 9 bases. Germline V gives CDR1 SGDLS, CDR2 YYNGEE. This CDR3 contains 16 residues. J lost 4 bases, V lost 4 bases, and 9 bases had no gene match. The CDR3 nucleotides read TGTGCCAGCAGCCCCGAAGGTAGCGGGAGATACAATGAGCAGTTCTTC. Translating gives CASSPEGSGRYNEQFF.

This clone was seen more than once but under ten times. The same CDR3 arises from other DNA sequences in this sample as well. The CDR3 sequence is CASSEGDSSYEQYF. The DNA of the CDR3 is TGTGCCAGCAGTGAGGGGGACAGCTCCTACGAGCAGTACTTC. J is TRBJ2-7 and V is TRBV6-1, with 7 bases identical to TRBD1. CDR1 and CDR2 from the germline V gene are MNHNS and SASEGT. V was clipped by 3 bases and J by 0 bases; unmatched bases: 2. The CDR3 totals 14 residues.